This T cell receptor beta chain was recovered during a study of blood T cell repertoires in COVID-19. Per the original data handling: Estimates of nucleated cell counts were drawn from the amplification of reference gene primers. Profiled with immunoSEQ multiplex PCR; TCRdb holds only in-frame clones, not every one. V, J and clone size were drawn from that table, and D and trimming were deduced from the DNA. The data show some 160,000 clones, roughly 80% seen once. Sequenced material: peripheral blood. The TCR originated in a woman at least 80 years old with acute or convalescent COVID-19.

CDR3 protein: CARQAGTSTDTQYF. CDR3 sequence (DNA): TGTGCCAGACAAGCGGGGACTAGCACAGATACGCAGTATTTT. The chain is built from TRBV2 and TRBJ2-3, with 7 bases aligning to TRBD2. The CDR3 contains 14 residues. The ends lost 9 bases at V and 0 bases at J; junction bases unmatched: 6. Germline V gene sequence: CDR1 SNHLY, CDR2 FYNNEI.